A selection of T cell receptor beta chains follows, all from one sample in a study of monozygotic twins with inflammatory bowel disease. TCRdb re-called the 5' RACE reads; every CDR3 protein appears as one record, without DNA. The ten top clones account for 5.5% to 6.5%, within a sample of about 300,000 distinct CDR3 sequences. The specimen sequenced was blood. All receptors derive from a human donor with ulcerative colitis or Crohn's disease, or a healthy co-twin of an affected twin (not recorded which). The CDR3 runs from the conserved cysteine through the conserved F or W. Each record gives: V gene, J gene, CDR3 protein.

v_call: TRBV12-3/TRBV12-4; j_call: TRBJ2-7; cdr3_aa: CASKTASGGLAEQYF
v_call: TRBV7-8; j_call: TRBJ2-6; cdr3_aa: CASRGQESSGANVLTF
v_call: TRBV11-2; j_call: TRBJ1-3; cdr3_aa: CASSFGNSGNTIYF
v_call: TRBV5-4; j_call: TRBJ2-1; cdr3_aa: CASTGWDKNEQFF
v_call: TRBV10-1; j_call: TRBJ2-7; cdr3_aa: CASSGVQGAYEQYF
v_call: TRBV10-3; j_call: TRBJ1-4; cdr3_aa: CAISESEWEKLFF
v_call: TRBV28; j_call: TRBJ1-5; cdr3_aa: CASSTRQESINQPQHF
v_call: TRBV12-3/TRBV12-4; j_call: TRBJ2-7; cdr3_aa: CASRGQILDEQYF
v_call: TRBV14; j_call: TRBJ2-3; cdr3_aa: CASSRRLAGNTDTQYF
v_call: TRBV12-3/TRBV12-4; j_call: TRBJ2-2; cdr3_aa: CASSLVVGFGELFF
v_call: TRBV5-1; j_call: TRBJ2-4; cdr3_aa: CASSPKGQAFDIQYF
v_call: TRBV24-1; j_call: TRBJ2-1; cdr3_aa: CATSDSDRRQYEQFF
v_call: TRBV27; j_call: TRBJ2-7; cdr3_aa: CASSLYQDRPYEQYF
v_call: TRBV15; j_call: TRBJ2-7; cdr3_aa: CATSKQGSYEQYF
v_call: TRBV30; j_call: TRBJ1-6; cdr3_aa: CAWSWVGSPLHF
v_call: TRBV6-2/TRBV6-3; j_call: TRBJ2-3; cdr3_aa: CASSYTLAGGPLDTQYF
v_call: TRBV28; j_call: TRBJ1-2; cdr3_aa: CASSPDRKSYGYTF
v_call: TRBV7-3; j_call: TRBJ2-4; cdr3_aa: CASSYTGGANIQYF
v_call: TRBV9; j_call: TRBJ1-1; cdr3_aa: CASSGNGQPNSEAFF
v_call: TRBV25-1; j_call: TRBJ2-1; cdr3_aa: CASETSANRIYNEQFF
v_call: TRBV18; j_call: TRBJ1-5; cdr3_aa: CASSPPAPITQHF
v_call: TRBV3-1; j_call: TRBJ2-1; cdr3_aa: CASSQDLPGYNEQFF
v_call: TRBV30; j_call: TRBJ2-6; cdr3_aa: CARGHGGSGANVLTF
v_call: TRBV20-1; j_call: TRBJ1-5; cdr3_aa: CSARGAEGYQPQHF
v_call: TRBV6-1; j_call: TRBJ2-2; cdr3_aa: CASRPGRVGTGELFF
v_call: TRBV5-1; j_call: TRBJ1-5; cdr3_aa: CASSHGTGNNQPQHF
v_call: TRBV12-3/TRBV12-4; j_call: TRBJ2-7; cdr3_aa: CASSFARDRGHEQYF
v_call: TRBV29-1; j_call: TRBJ2-1; cdr3_aa: CSAVLRASYNEQFF
v_call: TRBV7-9; j_call: TRBJ1-2; cdr3_aa: CASSQGQAGHYGYTF
v_call: TRBV7-2; j_call: TRBJ1-1; cdr3_aa: CASSLEQRTEAFF
v_call: TRBV20-1; j_call: TRBJ2-4; cdr3_aa: CSAREASGGGAKNMQYF
v_call: TRBV28; j_call: TRBJ2-7; cdr3_aa: CASSKQSYEQYF
v_call: TRBV19; j_call: TRBJ1-1; cdr3_aa: CASSTNNRVGDTEAFF
v_call: TRBV12-3/TRBV12-4; j_call: TRBJ1-1; cdr3_aa: CASSLVWGLRGRKGTEAFF
v_call: TRBV28; j_call: TRBJ2-7; cdr3_aa: CASSPPKATDPYEQYF
v_call: TRBV10-2; j_call: TRBJ1-2; cdr3_aa: CASSASDGFYGYTF
v_call: TRBV28; j_call: TRBJ2-1; cdr3_aa: CASSTPGLGQYNEQFF
v_call: TRBV10-3; j_call: TRBJ1-2; cdr3_aa: CAIRAATGAVYGYTF
v_call: TRBV7-2; j_call: TRBJ1-5; cdr3_aa: CASSSQGAGNQPQHF
v_call: TRBV5-8; j_call: TRBJ2-1; cdr3_aa: CASSTYSGNEQFF
v_call: TRBV20-1; j_call: TRBJ2-3; cdr3_aa: CSAKWRLKGLAGSTDTQYF
v_call: TRBV9; j_call: TRBJ2-3; cdr3_aa: CASQPGVGDTQYF
v_call: TRBV10-2; j_call: TRBJ1-5; cdr3_aa: CASRGASGNQPQHF
v_call: TRBV9; j_call: TRBJ2-1; cdr3_aa: CASSVRTGVPSYNEQFF
v_call: TRBV2; j_call: TRBJ2-7; cdr3_aa: CASSETSYEQYF
v_call: TRBV5-1; j_call: TRBJ2-5; cdr3_aa: CASSLPRAQETQYF
v_call: TRBV5-1; j_call: TRBJ2-7; cdr3_aa: CASSLTSGQSYEQYF
v_call: TRBV20-1; j_call: TRBJ2-7; cdr3_aa: CSARVPEGLYEQYF
v_call: TRBV28; j_call: TRBJ2-2; cdr3_aa: CASSYAGGRLFF
v_call: TRBV30; j_call: TRBJ1-2; cdr3_aa: CALSKAAHGYTF
v_call: TRBV6-2/TRBV6-3; j_call: TRBJ2-4; cdr3_aa: CASSTERAGGPSIQYF
v_call: TRBV12-3/TRBV12-4; j_call: TRBJ1-1; cdr3_aa: CASRITGFTEAFF
v_call: TRBV23-1; j_call: TRBJ1-5; cdr3_aa: CASSQSRDYSNQPQHF
v_call: TRBV7-3; j_call: TRBJ2-3; cdr3_aa: CASNLSSGVRADTQYF
v_call: TRBV12-3/TRBV12-4; j_call: TRBJ2-4; cdr3_aa: CASSFRGGDIQYF
v_call: TRBV5-1; j_call: TRBJ2-1; cdr3_aa: CASSLEPSGGTNEQFF
v_call: TRBV7-9; j_call: TRBJ2-3; cdr3_aa: CASSRTSGSADTQYF
v_call: TRBV29-1; j_call: TRBJ1-2; cdr3_aa: CSVDGGASGGYTF